The clone carrying this T cell receptor (beta chain) was seen many times. What it binds is not known. The record originates from a study of T cells in Graves' hyperthyroidism and ophthalmopathy. General study points: Prediction of ophthalmopathy progression came a median around 6 months pre-onset. Most expanded thyroid clonotypes above 0.001 recurred in blood. Ophthalmopathy and stable hyperthyroidism were told apart by a 13 V-J model.

Researchers barred patients who had uncontrolled infection, other autoimmune disease, pregnancy or lactation. The CDR3 has 16 residues. V shed 5 bases, J shed 5 bases, and the junction held 6 bases outside the gene matches. Germline V gene sequence: CDR1 SGHTA, CDR2 FQGNSA. TCR beta CDR3 region amplification was performed from RNA transcripts. The study used the HTBI primer set for a first-round RT-PCR of the TCR CDR3. TCRdb re-analysed the multiplex PCR reads in MiXCR, keeping a single row per CDR3 protein. The sample gives 500,000 to 800,000 distinct CDR3 sequences, roughly 15% of which show up once; roughly an eighth is in the top ten.

Sequenced sample: blood. The origin of this receptor is a woman aged 45-65 years with Graves' ophthalmopathy. This chain connects TRBV7-2 to TRBJ2-3; 14 bases are a match to TRBD2. CDR3 sequence: CASSPPGLAGVDTQYF. CDR3 bases: TGTGCCAGCAGCCCACCGGGACTAGCGGGAGTAGATACGCAGTATTTT.